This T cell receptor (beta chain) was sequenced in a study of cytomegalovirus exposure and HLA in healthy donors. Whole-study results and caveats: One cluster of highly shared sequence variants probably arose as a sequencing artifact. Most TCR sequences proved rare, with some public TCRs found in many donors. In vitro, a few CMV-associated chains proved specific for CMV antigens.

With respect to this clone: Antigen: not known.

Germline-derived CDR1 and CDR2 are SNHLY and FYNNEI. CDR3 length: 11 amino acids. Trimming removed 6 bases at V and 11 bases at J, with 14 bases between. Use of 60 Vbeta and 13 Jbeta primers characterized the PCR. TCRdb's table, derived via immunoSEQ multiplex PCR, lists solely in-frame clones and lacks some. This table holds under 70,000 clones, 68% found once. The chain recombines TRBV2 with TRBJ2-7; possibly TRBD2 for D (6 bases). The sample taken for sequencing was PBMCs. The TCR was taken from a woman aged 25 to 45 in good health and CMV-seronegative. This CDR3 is CASRYGGEEYF. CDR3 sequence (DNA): TGTGCCAGCAGGTACGGCGGGGAGGAGTACTTC.